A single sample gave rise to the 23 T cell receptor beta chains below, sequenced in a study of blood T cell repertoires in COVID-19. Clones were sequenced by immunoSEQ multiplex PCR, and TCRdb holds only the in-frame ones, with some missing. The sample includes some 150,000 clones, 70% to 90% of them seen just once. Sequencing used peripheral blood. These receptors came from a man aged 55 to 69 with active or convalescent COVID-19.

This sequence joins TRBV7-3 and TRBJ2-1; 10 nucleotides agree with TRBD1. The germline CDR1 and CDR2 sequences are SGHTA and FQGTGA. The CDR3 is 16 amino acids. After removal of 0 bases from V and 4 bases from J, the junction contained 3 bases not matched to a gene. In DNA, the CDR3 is TGTGCCAGCAGCTTAACGGACAGGGGGGATTACAATGAGCAGTTCTTC. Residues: CASSLTDRGDYNEQFF.

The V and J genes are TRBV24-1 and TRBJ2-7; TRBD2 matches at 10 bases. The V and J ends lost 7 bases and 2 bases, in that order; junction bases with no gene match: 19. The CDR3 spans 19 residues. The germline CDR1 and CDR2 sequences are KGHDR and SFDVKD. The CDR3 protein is CATSHETSGPHRDPYEQYF. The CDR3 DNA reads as TGTGCCACCAGCCATGAGACTAGCGGGCCCCATCGAGATCCCTACGAGCAGTACTTC.

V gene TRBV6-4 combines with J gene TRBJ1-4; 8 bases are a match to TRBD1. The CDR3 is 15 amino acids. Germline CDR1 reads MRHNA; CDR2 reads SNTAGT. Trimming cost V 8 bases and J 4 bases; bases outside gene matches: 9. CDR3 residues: CASPPGQAGNEKLFF. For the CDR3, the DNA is TGTGCCAGCCCTCCGGGACAGGCTGGTAATGAAAAACTGTTTTTT.

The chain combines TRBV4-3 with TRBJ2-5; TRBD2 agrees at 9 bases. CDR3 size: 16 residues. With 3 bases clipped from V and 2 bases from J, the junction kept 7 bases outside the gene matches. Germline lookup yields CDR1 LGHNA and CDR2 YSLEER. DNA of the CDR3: TGCGCCAGCAGCCACCGACTAGCGGAACTGCAAGAGACCCAGTACTTC. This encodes CASSHRLAELQETQYF.

CDR3 region: CASSYFRKHYGYTF. The CDR3, as DNA: TGTGCCAGCAGTTACTTCAGGAAACACTATGGCTACACCTTC. The V call is TRBV6-5, the J call TRBJ1-2; D is ambiguous. The CDR3 is 14 residues long. Per the germline V gene, CDR1 is MNHEY and CDR2 is SVGAGI. V was cut by 1 base and J by 3 bases, with 9 bases left in between.

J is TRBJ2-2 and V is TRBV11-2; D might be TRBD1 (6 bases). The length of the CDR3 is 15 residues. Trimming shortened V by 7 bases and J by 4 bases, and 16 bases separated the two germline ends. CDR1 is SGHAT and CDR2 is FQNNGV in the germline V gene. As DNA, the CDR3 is TGTGCCAGCACCCTTTCAGGGGCCCTCACCGGGGAGCTGTTTTTT. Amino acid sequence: CASTLSGALTGELFF. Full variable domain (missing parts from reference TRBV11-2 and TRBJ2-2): EAGVAQSPRYKIIEKRQSVAFWCNPISGHATLYWYQQILGQGPKLLIQFQNNGVVDDSQLPKDRFSAERLKGVDSTLKIQPAKLEDSAVYLCASTLSGALTGELFFGEGSRLTVL.

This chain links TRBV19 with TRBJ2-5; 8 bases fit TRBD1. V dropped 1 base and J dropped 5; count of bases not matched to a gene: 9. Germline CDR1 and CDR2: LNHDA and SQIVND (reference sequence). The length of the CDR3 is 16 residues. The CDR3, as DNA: TGTGCCAGTAGTATAGTAGGGGACAGGCCAAGGGAGACCCAGTACTTC. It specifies CASSIVGDRPRETQYF.

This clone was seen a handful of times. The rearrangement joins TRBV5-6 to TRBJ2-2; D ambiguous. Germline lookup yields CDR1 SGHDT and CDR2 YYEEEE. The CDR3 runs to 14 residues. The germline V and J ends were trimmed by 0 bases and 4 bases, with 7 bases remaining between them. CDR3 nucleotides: TGTGCCAGCAGCTTGGCTGGAGCCACCGGGGAGCTGTTTTTT. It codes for CASSLAGATGELFF.

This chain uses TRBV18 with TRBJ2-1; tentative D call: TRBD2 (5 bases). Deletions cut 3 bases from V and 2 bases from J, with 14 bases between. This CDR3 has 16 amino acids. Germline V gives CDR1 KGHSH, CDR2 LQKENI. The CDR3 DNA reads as TGTGCCAGCTCACCTCCAGGAGCGGTTACCTACAATGAGCAGTTCTTC. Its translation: CASSPPGAVTYNEQFF.

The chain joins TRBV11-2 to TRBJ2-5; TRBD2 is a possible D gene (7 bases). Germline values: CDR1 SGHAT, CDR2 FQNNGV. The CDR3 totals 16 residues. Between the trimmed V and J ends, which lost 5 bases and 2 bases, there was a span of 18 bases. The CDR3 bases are TGTGCCAGCAGCCGGAGGGGGGGCGGGATACAAGAGACCCAGTACTTC. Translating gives CASSRRGGGIQETQYF.

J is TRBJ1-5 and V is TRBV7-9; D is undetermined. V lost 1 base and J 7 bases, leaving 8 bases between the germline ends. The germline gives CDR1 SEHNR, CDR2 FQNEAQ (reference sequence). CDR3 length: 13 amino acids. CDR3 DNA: TGTGCCAGCAGCTTAGGAACCCGGCAGCCCCAGCATTTT. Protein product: CASSLGTRQPQHF.

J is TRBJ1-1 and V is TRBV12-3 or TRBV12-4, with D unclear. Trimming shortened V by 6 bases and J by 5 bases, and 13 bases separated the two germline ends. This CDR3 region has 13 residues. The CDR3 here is CASRPTGWTEAFF. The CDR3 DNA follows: TGTGCCAGCAGGCCGACGGGGTGGACTGAAGCTTTCTTT.

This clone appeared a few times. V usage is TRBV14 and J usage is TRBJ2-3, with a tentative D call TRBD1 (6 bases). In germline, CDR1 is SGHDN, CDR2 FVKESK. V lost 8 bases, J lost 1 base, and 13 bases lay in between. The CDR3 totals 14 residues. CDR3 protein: CASGPGAGTDTQYF. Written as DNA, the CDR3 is TGTGCCAGCGGACCAGGGGCGGGCACAGATACGCAGTATTTT.

CDR3 in amino acids: CASSRIQGWNTEAFF. CDR3 nucleotide sequence: TGTGCCAGCAGCCGCATTCAGGGCTGGAACACTGAAGCTTTCTTT. The chain carries TRBV6-6 and TRBJ1-1; D perhaps matches TRBD1 (5 bases). CDR3 length: 15 amino acids. Trimming pared 6 bases from V and 1 base from J, leaving 15 bases between. CDR1 is MNHNY, CDR2 SVGAGI, per germline (reference sequence).

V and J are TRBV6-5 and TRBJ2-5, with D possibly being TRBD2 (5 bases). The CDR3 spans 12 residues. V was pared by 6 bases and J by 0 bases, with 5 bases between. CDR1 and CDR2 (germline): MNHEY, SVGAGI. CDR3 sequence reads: CASRDYQETQYF. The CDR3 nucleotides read TGTGCCAGCAGGGACTACCAAGAGACCCAGTACTTC.

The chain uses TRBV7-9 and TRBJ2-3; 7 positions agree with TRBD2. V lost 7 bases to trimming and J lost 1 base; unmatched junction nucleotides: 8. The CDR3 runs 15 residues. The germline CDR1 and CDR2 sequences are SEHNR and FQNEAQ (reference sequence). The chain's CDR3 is CASNSLGGGTDTQYF. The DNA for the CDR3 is TGTGCCAGCAATTCCCTGGGGGGGGGCACAGATACGCAGTATTTT.

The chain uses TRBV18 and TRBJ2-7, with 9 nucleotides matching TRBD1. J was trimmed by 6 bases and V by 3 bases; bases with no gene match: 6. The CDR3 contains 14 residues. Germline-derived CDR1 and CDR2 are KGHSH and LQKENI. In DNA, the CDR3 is TGTGCCAGCTCACCGACGACAGGGGGGCGCGAGCAGTACTTC. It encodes CASSPTTGGREQYF. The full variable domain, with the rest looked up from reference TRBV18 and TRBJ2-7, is NAGVMQNPRHLVRRRGQEARLRCSPMKGHSHVYWYRQLPEEGLKFMVYLQKENIIDESGMPKERFSAEFPKEGPSILRIQQVVRGDSAAYFCASSPTTGGREQYFGPGTRLTVT.

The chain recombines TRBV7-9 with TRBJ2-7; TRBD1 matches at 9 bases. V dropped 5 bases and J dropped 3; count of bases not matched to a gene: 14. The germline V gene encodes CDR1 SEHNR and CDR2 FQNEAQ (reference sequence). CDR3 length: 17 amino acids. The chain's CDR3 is CASSQFTGGVNNYEQYF. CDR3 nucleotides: TGTGCCAGCAGCCAGTTTACAGGGGGCGTCAATAACTACGAGCAGTACTTC.

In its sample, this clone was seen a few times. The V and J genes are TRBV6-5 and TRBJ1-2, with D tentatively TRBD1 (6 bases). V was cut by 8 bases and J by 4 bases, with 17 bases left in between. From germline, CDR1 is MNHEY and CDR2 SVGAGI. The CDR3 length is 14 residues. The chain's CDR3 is CASQQGRGRYGYTF. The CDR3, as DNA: TGTGCCAGCCAACAGGGCCGAGGCCGCTATGGCTACACCTTC.

Written as DNA, the CDR3 is TGTGCCAGCAGTCCATGGACATTGCAACAGCCCCAGCATTTT. It yields the protein CASSPWTLQQPQHF. The rearrangement uses TRBV28 and TRBJ1-5; possible D gene TRBD1, 5 bases. Germline CDR1 and CDR2: MDHEN and SYDVKM. V dropped 5 bases and J dropped 7 bases, with 15 bases sitting between them. There are 14 residues in the CDR3.

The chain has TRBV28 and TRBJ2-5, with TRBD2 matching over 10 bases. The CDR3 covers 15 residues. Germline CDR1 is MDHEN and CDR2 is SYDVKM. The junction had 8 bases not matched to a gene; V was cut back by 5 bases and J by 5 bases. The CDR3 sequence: CASSLKVAGGETQYF. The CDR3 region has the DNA TGTGCCAGCAGTCTCAAGGTAGCGGGAGGCGAGACCCAGTACTTC.

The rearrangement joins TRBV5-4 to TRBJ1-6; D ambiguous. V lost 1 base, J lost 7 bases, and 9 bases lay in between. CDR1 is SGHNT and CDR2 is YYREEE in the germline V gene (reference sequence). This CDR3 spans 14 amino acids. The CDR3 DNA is TGTGCCAGCAGCTTGCGGCGGAAGAATTCACCCCTCCACTTT. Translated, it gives CASSLRRKNSPLHF. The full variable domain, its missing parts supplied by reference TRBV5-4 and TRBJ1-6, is ETGVTQSPTHLIKTRGQQVTLRCSSQSGHNTVSWYQQALGQGPQFIFQYYREEENGRGNFPPRFSGLQFPNYSSELNVNALELDDSALYLCASSLRRKNSPLHFGNGTRLTVT.

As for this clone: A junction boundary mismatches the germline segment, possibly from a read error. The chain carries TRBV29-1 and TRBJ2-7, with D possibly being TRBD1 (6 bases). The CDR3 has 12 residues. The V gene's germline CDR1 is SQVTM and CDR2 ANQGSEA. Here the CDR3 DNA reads TGCAGCGTCGAAGACAGGATCTACGAGCAGTACTTC. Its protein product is CSVEDRIYEQYF.